This T cell receptor beta chain was captured in a study of T cells expressing NK-cell markers. TCR beta cDNA was made by 5'RACE template switching with UMIs. From the 5' RACE reads, TCRdb lists one entry per CDR3 protein and no DNA. There are about 400,000 distinct CDR3 sequences in the sample, with approximately 12% held by the top ten. The germline V gene has CDR1 SQVTM and CDR2 ANQGSEA. This CDR3 has 12 residues. Comments on this clonotype: Its antigen is unidentified.

Study-wide results and caveats: The share of CD8+ T cells held by dominant NKG2C+ clonotypes was about 1.0-7.5% in about six donors.

The J gene is TRBJ2-3, the V gene TRBV29-1. The sample was blood T cells: a sorted CD56 or NKG2C T cell subset, CD4+ or CD8+ T cells, or bulk PBMC T cells (not recorded which). This TCR derives from a woman aged 45 to 65 in good health. The chain's CDR3 is CSVQERPDTQYF.